This record concerns one T cell receptor beta chain sequence. Its antigen is unknown. The entry originates in a study of identifying expanded T cells in peripheral blood. During the collection period, no donor immune events like infections were recorded. CDR3 length: 16 residues. CDR1 LNHNV and CDR2 YYDKDF come from the germline V gene (reference sequence). V lost 1 base to trimming and J lost 0 bases, with 10 bases between them. TCRdb's copy holds only in-frame clones and misses some; the assay was immunoSEQ multiplex PCR. The sample has 55,000 to 75,000 clones; around 87% are singletons. Study-wide results and limits: Over about two and four weeks, about 15 and 19 clones changed, versus around 1.2 between replicates. Clone count variance between approximately two-week samples rose with total template count.

The TCR was taken from a person aged 18 to 70 in good health. The chain uses TRBV15 and TRBJ2-1; D gene unclear. Sequencing was performed on blood. In DNA, the CDR3 is TGTGCCACCAGCAGAGGGGGAAGCAGCTCCTACAATGAGCAGTTCTTC. Its protein product is CATSRGGSSSYNEQFF.